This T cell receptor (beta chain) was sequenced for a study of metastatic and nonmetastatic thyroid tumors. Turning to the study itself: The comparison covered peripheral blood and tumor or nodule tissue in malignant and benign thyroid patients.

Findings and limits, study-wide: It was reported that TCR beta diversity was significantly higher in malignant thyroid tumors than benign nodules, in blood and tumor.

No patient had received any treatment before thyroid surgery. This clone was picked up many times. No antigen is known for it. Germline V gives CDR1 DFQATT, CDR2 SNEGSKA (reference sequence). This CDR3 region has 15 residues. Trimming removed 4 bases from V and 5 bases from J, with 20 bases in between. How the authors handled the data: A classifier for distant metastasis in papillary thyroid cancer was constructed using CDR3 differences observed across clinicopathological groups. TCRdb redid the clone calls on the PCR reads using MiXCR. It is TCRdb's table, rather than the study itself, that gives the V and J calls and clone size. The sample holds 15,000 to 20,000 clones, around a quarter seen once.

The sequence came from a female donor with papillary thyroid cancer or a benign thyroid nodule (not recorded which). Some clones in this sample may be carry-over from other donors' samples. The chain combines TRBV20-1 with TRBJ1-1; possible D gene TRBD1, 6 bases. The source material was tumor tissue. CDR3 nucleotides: TGCAGTGCTAAAAAAGCCACAGGGTCGGGGACTGAAGCTTTCTTT. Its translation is CSAKKATGSGTEAFF.